A single sample gave rise to the 31 T cell receptor beta chains below, sequenced in a study of tumor and adjacent non-tumor tissue in lung cancer. RNA was extracted from bulk tissue without any cell sorting. More than 3 cm separated this lung sample from the edge of the tumor. A modified ARM-PCR protocol with three rounds of nested PCR amplified TCRbeta. MiXCR, run by TCRdb on the multiplex PCR reads, gives a single entry per CDR3 protein. The repertoire holds 35,000 to 55,000 distinct CDR3 sequences, with around 62% as singletons. Sequenced input: distant non-tumor lung tissue. These TCRs come from a woman aged 40 to 50 with non-small cell lung cancer.

The chain combines TRBV28 with TRBJ2-7, with D possibly matching TRBD2 (7 bases). The germline gives CDR1 MDHEN, CDR2 SYDVKM. The V end lost 5 bases, the J end lost 1 base, and 24 bases lay between the germline ends. There are 18 residues in the CDR3. The chain's CDR3 is CASSTYARGALNSYEQYF. As DNA, the CDR3 is TGTGCCAGCAGTACCTACGCACGGGGGGCCCTGAATTCCTACGAGCAGTACTTC.

At least ten counts were recorded for this clonotype. The chain carries TRBV6-5 and TRBJ2-3; D possibly corresponds to TRBD1 (5 bases). From germline, CDR1 is MNHEY and CDR2 SVGAGI. This CDR3 contains 16 residues. Trimming left V 6 bases short and J 1 base short, with 17 bases between. The chain's CDR3 is CASSPPQGAGTDTQYF. CDR3 bases: TGTGCCAGCAGCCCTCCCCAGGGCGCGGGCACAGATACGCAGTATTTT.

The V and J genes are TRBV20-1 and TRBJ2-7; TRBD1 matches at 11 bases. Germline values: CDR1 DFQATT, CDR2 SNEGSKA (reference sequence). The CDR3 contains 18 residues. The V segment lost 5 bases and the J segment 2 bases; nucleotides outside the gene matches: 17. This CDR3 is CSASSTGTGGLYPYEQYF. The CDR3 region has the DNA TGCAGTGCTTCATCAACCGGGACAGGGGGTCTTTATCCCTACGAGCAGTACTTC.

On this clonotype itself: At one end the junction does not follow the germline gene, possibly because of a read error. The rearrangement links TRBV11-2 to TRBJ1-2; a weak D match, TRBD1 (5 bases). CDR1 and CDR2 from the germline V gene are SGHAT and FQNNGV. The CDR3 totals 14 residues. The CDR3 loop reads CASSLPQGDYDYTF. The CDR3 coding sequence is TGTGCCAGCAGCTTGCCTCAAGGGGACTATGACTACACCTTC.

As to this clonotype: A much larger clone is a single base away; this may be a read error. The CDR3 end shows no conserved phenylalanine or tryptophan, and so a read error is likely. The DNA is left out, because the CDR3 cannot be placed on it with certainty; the CDR3 is given as TCRdb lists it. This chain joins TRBV11-1 and TRBJ1-1. Germline V gene lookup returns CDR1 SGHAT and CDR2 FQDESV (reference sequence). Inclusive of both ends, the CDR3 amounts to 14 amino acids. This CDR3 is CASSFGGENTEVFL.

This clonotype was seen just once. The genes are TRBV6-5 and TRBJ2-7, with TRBD2 matching 9 bases. Germline V lookup: CDR1 MNHEY, CDR2 SVGAGI. The CDR3 is made up of 12 amino acids. CDR3 DNA sequence: TGTGTAAGACCTAGCGGGGCCATGGAGCAGTACTTC. Translated, it gives CVRPSGAMEQYF.

This rearrangement joins TRBV11-2 to TRBJ2-7; TRBD2 might be the D (5 bases). CDR3 length equals 12 residues. The V gene's germline CDR1 is SGHAT and CDR2 FQNNGV. Between the trimmed V and J ends, which lost 5 bases and 13 bases, there was a span of 18 bases. CDR3 amino acids: CASSQAGILQYF. DNA of the CDR3: TGTGCCAGCAGCCAAGCCGGGATCCTTCAATACTTC.

This clonotype was recorded many times. The V call is TRBV7-9, the J call TRBJ2-7; D not certain. Between the trimmed V and J ends, which lost 1 base and 0 bases, there was a span of 19 bases. The germline CDR1 and CDR2 sequences are SEHNR and FQNEAQ (reference sequence). The CDR3 has 18 amino acids. CDR3 DNA sequence: TGTGCCAGCAGCTTAGGGCTCGGATCGGTTTCCCGCTCCTACGAGCAGTACTTC. The encoded protein is CASSLGLGSVSRSYEQYF.

This clonotype occurred a few times. V usage is TRBV20-1 and J usage is TRBJ2-7; 12 nucleotides align to TRBD2. This CDR3 is built from 14 residues. The V gene's germline CDR1 is DFQATT and CDR2 SNEGSKA (reference sequence). With 6 bases clipped from V and 3 bases from J, the junction kept 6 bases outside the gene matches. CDR3 DNA: TGCAGTGCACCGGGACTAGCGGGTTACTACGAGCAGTACTTC. The encoded protein is CSAPGLAGYYEQYF.

This clonotype turned up a few times. The chain combines TRBV15 with TRBJ2-7, with a weak D call TRBD1 (6 bases). The length of the CDR3 is 13 residues. V was cut by 6 bases and J by 1 base, with 10 bases left in between. Germline assignment: CDR1 LNHNV and CDR2 YYDKDF (reference sequence). CDR3 residues: CATRDSLSYEQYF. As DNA, the CDR3 is TGTGCCACCAGGGACAGTCTTTCCTACGAGCAGTACTTC.

About this clonotype itself: This could be a read error, since a much larger clone is one nucleotide away. This chain uses TRBV7-8 with TRBJ1-6; TRBD1 matches at 7 bases. Germline lookup yields CDR1 SGHVS and CDR2 FQNEAQ. CDR3 length: 16 residues. Here the CDR3 reads CTSSRGTATDRSPLHF. The CDR3 nucleotides read TGTACCAGCAGCCGAGGGACAGCCACCGACAGATCACCCCTCCACTTT.

J is TRBJ2-1 and V is TRBV29-1; 7 bases agree with TRBD1. The CDR3 is made up of 13 amino acids. V shed 5 bases, J shed 6 bases, and the junction held 7 bases outside the gene matches. The germline V gene encodes CDR1 SQVTM and CDR2 ANQGSEA. CDR3 in amino acids: CSVLQGSGNEQFF. In DNA, the CDR3 is TGCAGCGTTCTACAGGGGTCAGGCAATGAGCAGTTCTTC.

The V gene is TRBV28, the J gene TRBJ1-5, with D unresolved. The closer fit of TRBJ2-3 to the DNA end suggests the J call may be wrong. Germline V gives CDR1 MDHEN, CDR2 SYDVKM. This CDR3 has 15 amino acids. CDR3 nucleotide sequence: TGTGCCAGCAGCCCAGAGACCATTAGCAATCAGCCCCAGTATTTT. It codes for CASSPETISNQPQYF.

The chain is built from TRBV28 and TRBJ1-2, with TRBD1 matching 7 bases. CDR1 is MDHEN, CDR2 SYDVKM, per germline. The ends lost 8 bases at V and 7 bases at J; junction bases unmatched: 7. CDR3 length: 12 amino acids. The CDR3 DNA reads TGTGCCAGCGTGCGACAGGGTGGTGGCTACACCTTC. Protein sequence: CASVRQGGGYTF.

At least ten counts were recorded for this clonotype. The rearrangement links TRBV28 to TRBJ1-3; no definite D call. Germline V gives CDR1 MDHEN, CDR2 SYDVKM. The CDR3 has 15 residues. Trimming shortened V by 8 bases and J by 0 bases, and 14 bases separated the two germline ends. CDR3 protein: CASRLEGNSGNTIYF. The CDR3 DNA sequence: TGTGCCAGCCGGCTCGAAGGGAACTCTGGAAACACCATATATTTT.

V is TRBV27 and J is TRBJ1-1, with 7 bases lining up with TRBD1. Germline V gene sequence: CDR1 MNHEY, CDR2 SMNVEV (reference sequence). The trim removed 4 bases at V and 2 bases at J, leaving 7 bases unmatched. The CDR3 sequence is 15 residues long. DNA for the CDR3: TGTGCCAGCAGTTCGACAGGGACATTTAACACTGAAGCTTTCTTT. Its protein is CASSSTGTFNTEAFF.

This clonotype was seen at least ten times. The rearrangement uses TRBV6-5 and TRBJ1-1; a possible D gene is TRBD1 (6 bases). Trimming cost V 10 bases and J 2 bases, with 17 bases left between them. Germline CDR1 is MNHEY and CDR2 is SVGAGI. This CDR3 contains 14 residues. The CDR3 nucleotides are TGTGCCACAACCGGGAGGGGACAAAACACTGAAGCTTTCTTT. Protein sequence: CATTGRGQNTEAFF.

With respect to this clonotype: An end of the junction differs from the germline gene, which may be a read error. The chain combines TRBV11-3 with TRBJ2-1, with D unresolved. Germline V CDR1 and CDR2: SGHNT, YENEEA. The CDR3 has 16 residues. The CDR3 DNA is TGTGCCAGCAACCCAATACCTAGGAGCTCCCACAATGAGCAGTTCTTC. Translating it yields CASNPIPRSSHNEQFF.

With regard to this clonotype: The junction differs from germline at one of its ends, possibly a read error. The chain has TRBV4-2 and TRBJ2-1; 11 bases are shared with TRBD2. CDR1 is LGHNA, CDR2 YNFKEQ, per germline. The CDR3 is made up of 18 amino acids. The CDR3 sequence: CASGQDYLTSGTYNEQFF. Written as DNA, the CDR3 is TGTGCCAGCGGCCAAGATTACCTGACTAGCGGGACCTACAATGAGCAGTTCTTT.

A remark on this clonotype: With a much larger clone just one base away, this may be a read error. Here the CDR3 DNA reads TGTGCCAGCAGCCAGCATCCCGCTGAAGGCTACGAGCAGTACTTC. It specifies CASSQHPAEGYEQYF. The chain uses TRBV4-2 and TRBJ2-7; no reliable D call. This CDR3 is 15 amino acids long. V shed 3 bases and J shed 3 bases, with 15 bases lying between them. CDR1 and CDR2 (germline): LGHNA, YNFKEQ.

This clonotype occurred a few times. The V call is TRBV15, the J call TRBJ2-7; 9 bases align to TRBD2. Trimming at V came to 3 bases and at J to 2 bases, leaving 5 bases not matched to a gene. CDR3 length equals 15 residues. Germline lookup yields CDR1 LNHNV and CDR2 YYDKDF (reference sequence). The CDR3 protein is CATSSLAGDPYEQYF. CDR3 DNA: TGTGCCACCAGCAGCTTAGCGGGAGACCCCTACGAGCAGTACTTC.

About this clonotype: A much larger clone is a single base away; this may be a read error. The chain is built from TRBV20-1 and TRBJ2-3; 7 nucleotides agree with TRBD2. Germline V gene sequence: CDR1 DFQATT, CDR2 SNEGSKA (reference sequence). V shed 3 bases and J 1 base; nucleotides not matched to a gene: 10. The CDR3 runs to 16 residues. The CDR3 DNA is TGCAGTGCTAGCCTACTAGCGTATCGGGGCACAGATACGCAGTATTTT. It yields the protein CSASLLAYRGTDTQYF.

As for this clonotype: This may be a read error, as it is one base from a much larger clone. The rearrangement links TRBV20-1 to TRBJ2-7; 8 positions agree with TRBD2. The CDR3 spans 16 residues. Germline V gene lookup returns CDR1 DFQATT and CDR2 SNEGSKA (reference sequence). This CDR3 reads CSARDVLTSGLYEQNF. In nucleotides, the CDR3 is TGCAGTGCTAGAGATGTCTTAACTAGCGGACTCTACGAGCAGAACTTC.

A word on this clonotype: Since no conserved phenylalanine or tryptophan closes the CDR3, a read error is the likely cause. The chain joins TRBV14 to TRBJ2-7; possible D gene TRBD2, 6 bases. Germline V CDR1 and CDR2: SGHDN, FVKESK. There are 15 residues in the CDR3. The CDR3 loop reads CASSHPGLQLNEQYS. DNA for the CDR3: TGTGCCAGTAGCCATCCGGGACTCCAACTTAACGAGCAGTACTCC.

This clonotype was observed a handful of times. The chain is built from TRBV28 and TRBJ2-7; D remains unclear. The germline V and J ends were trimmed by 2 bases and 3 bases, with 11 bases remaining between them. Looked up from germline, CDR1 is MDHEN and CDR2 is SYDVKM. This CDR3 is 14 amino acids long. The CDR3 DNA reads TGTGCCAGCAGTTTAAGAGACTCAGACTACGAGCAGTACTTC. The encoded protein is CASSLRDSDYEQYF.

As concerns this clonotype: This clone may be a read error of a much larger clone one base away. The V and J genes are TRBV21-1 and TRBJ2-3. TRBV21-1 is recorded as a pseudogene. This CDR3 region has 15 residues. The CDR3 spells CASSKYQRQADTQYF. DNA of the CDR3: TGTGCCAGCAGCAAATATCAGCGTCAGGCAGATACGCAGTATTTT.

This clonotype was seen once. The V call is TRBV11-2, the J call TRBJ2-1, with 12 bases identical to TRBD2. Germline V gene data show CDR1 as SGHAT and CDR2 as FQNNGV. This CDR3 comprises 14 residues. J was trimmed by 13 bases and V by 4 bases; bases with no gene match: 8. Written as DNA, the CDR3 is TGTGCCAGCAGCTGGACTAGCGGGAACATTGAACAGTTCTTC. As protein: CASSWTSGNIEQFF.

This clonotype has at least ten counts. This sequence joins TRBV12-3 or TRBV12-4 and TRBJ2-1; D not resolved. This CDR3 region has 13 residues. With 4 bases removed from V and 0 bases from J, the gap between germline ends came to 4 bases. CDR3 nucleotides: TGTGCCAGCAGTTATAGCTCCTACAATGAGCAGTTCTTC. Amino acids: CASSYSSYNEQFF.

A note on this clonotype: At one of its ends the junction is not consistent with the germline gene, which may arise from a read error. V and J are TRBV28 and TRBJ2-1, with TRBD2 matching 7 bases. The CDR3 has 16 amino acids. Germline V lookup: CDR1 MDHEN, CDR2 SYDVKM. CDR3: CAGQKRLAGEDNGQFF. The CDR3 DNA is TGTGCCGGCCAGAAGAGGCTTGCGGGAGAGGACAATGGGCAGTTCTTC.

With regard to this clonotype: A read error may produce the germline difference seen at one junction end. The V gene is TRBV4-2, the J gene TRBJ2-1, with 8 bases aligning to TRBD1. CDR3 length equals 15 residues. Germline V CDR1 and CDR2: LGHNA, YNFKEQ. The CDR3 bases are TGTGCCAGCGACCCAGGACAGGGACCCTACGATGAACAGTTCTTC. Protein sequence: CASDPGQGPYDEQFF.

This clonotype has a handful of counts. The chain employs TRBV6-5 and TRBJ1-2, with a possible D match to TRBD1 (5 bases). Between the trimmed V and J ends, which lost 10 bases and 4 bases, there was a span of 19 bases. The CDR3 is made up of 14 amino acids. The germline V gene has CDR1 MNHEY and CDR2 SVGAGI. CDR3 nucleotide sequence: TGTGCCATCCGTGCCGCGGGGAGGGGCTATGGCTACACCTTC. It codes for CAIRAAGRGYGYTF.